Each of the 9 T cell receptor beta chains below was sequenced from the same sample in a study of Graves' ophthalmopathy and Graves' hyperthyroidism. Amplified material comprised TCR beta CDR3 regions derived from RNA transcripts. First-round RT-PCR relied on HTBI primers, and a second-round multiplex PCR came next. In TCRdb, the multiplex PCR reads were re-called with MiXCR into one record per CDR3 protein. The sample shows about 500,000 distinct CDR3 sequences, under 15% of them seen only once. The sequenced sample consisted of blood. These receptors all stem from a woman in her 30s with Graves' ophthalmopathy.

This clonotype was observed at least ten times. The chain carries TRBV12-3 or TRBV12-4 and TRBJ2-7; D unclear. The CDR3 extends over 13 amino acids. Trimming removed 5 bases at V and 5 bases at J, with 13 bases between. CDR3 region: CASSPIWVNEQYF. Here the CDR3 DNA reads TGTGCCAGCAGTCCTATTTGGGTTAACGAGCAGTACTTC.

The table lists this clonotype with many counts. This chain connects TRBV7-8 to TRBJ1-5; no clear D gene. CDR1 SGHVS and CDR2 FQNEAQ come from the germline V gene. The CDR3 has 15 residues. Trimming took off 1 base at V and 0 bases at J, with 7 bases between the two ends. CDR3 DNA: TGTGCCAGCAGCTTAGGCAGTAATAGCAATCAGCCCCAGCATTTT. Translated: CASSLGSNSNQPQHF.

This clonotype showed up many times. V and J are TRBV12-3 or TRBV12-4 and TRBJ1-5, with TRBD1 as a possible D gene (6 bases). This CDR3 has 15 amino acids. The V end lost 6 bases, the J end lost 4 bases, and 16 bases lay between the germline ends. DNA of the CDR3: TGTGCCAGCAGCCCTATTGGGGGCAGGAATCAGCCCCAGCATTTT. It is translated as CASSPIGGRNQPQHF.

This clonotype was seen more than once but under ten times. V and J are TRBV7-2 and TRBJ1-2; 9 bases are a match to TRBD1. Germline V gene sequence: CDR1 SGHTA, CDR2 FQGNSA. CDR3 size: 13 residues. The junction had 8 bases not matched to a gene; V was cut back by 8 bases and J by 7 bases. The CDR3: CASRTGESPGYTF. Written as DNA, the CDR3 is TGTGCCAGCCGGACAGGGGAGAGTCCTGGCTACACCTTC.

Ten or more counts support this clonotype. V and J are TRBV12-3 or TRBV12-4 and TRBJ1-5, with D possibly matching TRBD1 (5 bases). Trimming pared 3 bases from V and 5 bases from J, leaving 11 bases between. CDR3 size: 14 residues. For the CDR3, the DNA is TGTGCCAGCAGTTTCGGAGCAGGGTATCAGCCCCAGCATTTT. Translated: CASSFGAGYQPQHF.

The chain carries TRBV3-1 and TRBJ1-2; D gene uncertain. Germline loops: CDR1 LGHDT, CDR2 YNNKEL (reference sequence). The CDR3 runs to 11 residues. Trimming pared 6 bases from V and 8 bases from J, leaving 10 bases between. The CDR3 here is CASRSVRGYTF. The DNA of the CDR3 is TGTGCCAGCAGATCCGTAAGGGGCTACACCTTC.

This clonotype was observed many times. This sequence joins TRBV12-3 or TRBV12-4 and TRBJ2-6, with 9 bases fitting TRBD1. J gave up 0 bases and V 5 bases, and 5 bases lay outside the gene matches. CDR3 length equals 17 residues. In nucleotides, the CDR3 is TGTGCCAGCAGTCCTGACAGGGGGAACTCTGGGGCCAACGTCCTGACTTTC. Encoded protein: CASSPDRGNSGANVLTF.

This clonotype came up many times. This chain uses TRBV6-1 with TRBJ1-1, with D possibly being TRBD1 (5 bases). CDR3 length: 14 amino acids. V was clipped by 5 bases and J by 1 base, with 11 bases between them. Germline lookup yields CDR1 MNHNS and CDR2 SASEGT. The CDR3 nucleotides are TGTGCCAGCAGTAGGGGACCGCGGAACACTGAAGCTTTCTTT. The encoded protein is CASSRGPRNTEAFF.

V gene TRBV7-2 combines with J gene TRBJ2-7; 10 bases agree with TRBD1. The CDR3 length is 16 residues. The V and J ends lost 5 bases and 3 bases, in that order; junction bases with no gene match: 10. Germline loops: CDR1 SGHTA, CDR2 FQGNSA. CDR3 bases: TGTGCCAGCAGCGATAGCGGGACAGGGGCTCTCTACGAGCAGTACTTC. Protein sequence: CASSDSGTGALYEQYF.